These 5 T cell receptor beta chains originate from one sample sequenced in a study of T cells expressing NK-cell markers (dated by TCRdb to 2020 to 2022). Library prep was done by 5' RACE. Sequencing used an Illumina HiSeq 2000. After reprocessing by TCRdb, each CDR3 protein sequence is one entry, and no DNA is given. The table kept for this sample lists roughly 350,000 distinct CDR3 sequences. The ten largest account for under 6.5% of the sample. Sequenced input: blood T cells: a sorted CD56 or NKG2C T cell subset, CD4+ or CD8+ T cells, or bulk PBMC T cells (not recorded which). These receptor sequences come from a man aged 18 to 69 in good health.

The chain joins TRBV24-1 to TRBJ2-1; TCRdb designates TRBD2, a call that cannot be tested without DNA. This CDR3 contains 16 residues. CDR1 and CDR2 from the germline V gene are KGHDR and SFDVKD. CDR3 sequence reads: CATSELSGGSHNEQFF.

The chain couples TRBV6-5 to TRBJ2-2; TCRdb selects TRBD2, and the lack of DNA leaves this call unchecked. The V gene's germline CDR1 is MNHEY and CDR2 SVGAGI. The CDR3 has 18 residues. CDR3 region: CASSYSGLAGQNTGELFF.

The chain employs TRBV18 and TRBJ1-2. This CDR3 is 13 amino acids long. CDR1 is KGHSH and CDR2 is LQKENI in the germline V gene. CDR3 amino acids: CASSPQGVYGYTF. The whole variable domain, remainder taken from reference TRBV18 and TRBJ1-2, is NAGVMQNPRHLVRRRGQEARLRCSPMKGHSHVYWYRQLPEEGLKFMVYLQKENIIDESGMPKERFSAEFPKEGPSILRIQQVVRGDSAAYFCASSPQGVYGYTFGSGTRLTVV.

The chain carries TRBV12-3 or TRBV12-4 and TRBJ2-1; TCRdb proposes TRBD2, but this gene call is untestable without DNA. The CDR3 has 20 residues. CDR3 residues: CASTSQEGLGLPSSYNEQFF.

The gene calls are TRBV9 and TRBJ1-2; checking the TCRdb D call of TRBD1 is not possible without DNA. There are 18 residues in the CDR3. The V gene's germline CDR1 is SGDLS and CDR2 YYNGEE. CDR3 protein: CASSFIPGQGQGNYGYTF.